This TCR beta chain emerged from a study of T cells in Graves' hyperthyroidism and ophthalmopathy. This clonotype appeared many times. Amplified TCR beta CDR3 regions derived from RNA transcripts. The primer set for the first-round RT-PCR of the TCR CDR3 was HTBI. From the multiplex PCR reads, TCRdb called clonotypes with MiXCR, one entry per CDR3 protein. The sample gives about 130,000 distinct CDR3 sequences, 22% of which show up once; about 70% is in the top ten. The material sequenced was blood. This TCR derives from a woman in her 50s with Graves' hyperthyroidism that later progressed to Graves' ophthalmopathy.

The CDR3 DNA reads TGCAGTGCGGCACTAGCGGGGAGCACAGATACGCAGTATTTT. Its translation is CSAALAGSTDTQYF. The rearrangement joins TRBV20-1 to TRBJ2-3; 10 bases map to TRBD2. Germline V gene data show CDR1 as DFQATT and CDR2 as SNEGSKA (reference sequence). The trim removed 6 bases at V and 0 bases at J, leaving 3 bases unmatched. The CDR3 is made up of 14 amino acids.